This T cell receptor (beta chain) was recorded in a study of T cell repertoires in cytomegalovirus infection (dated by TCRdb to the late 2010s). General notes on the study: Because public TCR beta signatures pointed to carriage of CMV infection together with the matching HLA type, the HLA type of each donor mattered for the analysis.

Findings and caveats that apply to the study as a whole: Carriers of CMV infection plus the relevant HLA type were discriminated by the cumulative frequency of public TCR beta family members in the study cohort and in an independent approximately 340-donor cohort. The ex vivo response was dominated by HLA-C-restricted CMV-specific TCR beta clonotypes, which also provided the single most frequent clonotype in two of eight donors.

The sample was run on an Illumina HiSeq 1500. Through fastp at Q25 and MiXCR, TCRdb rebuilt clones from the public reads, retaining in-frame beta chains. CDR3 protein duplicates are merged, each entry listing the most common genes and DNA. The sample profile shows approximately 71,000 distinct CDR3 sequences; over 3.5% of them were found once. Of the sample, 22% is held by the ten largest clones. Turning to this clonotype: Its antigen target is currently unknown. The record has no base qualities; no much larger clone is one base away.

Including the terminal cysteine and phenylalanine, the CDR3 comprises 17 residues. Left in the record is the CDR3 DNA by itself, 51 bases read in frame from the first base. Trimming costs V 1 base and J 2 bases, and their ends lie 15 bases apart. CDR1 and CDR2, per the germline V gene, are SGHVS and FQNEAQ. The material sequenced was PBMCs. This chain is built from TRBV7-8 and TRBJ1-5, with no confident D gene call. This clonotype was obtained from a human donor in good health (CMV status not recorded). Some clones in this sample may be carry-over from other donors' samples. The CDR3 corresponds to CASSLEAATRGNQPQHF. In nucleotides, the sequence is TGTGCCAGCAGCTTAGAGGCGGCAACAAGGGGCAATCAGCCCCAGCATTTT.